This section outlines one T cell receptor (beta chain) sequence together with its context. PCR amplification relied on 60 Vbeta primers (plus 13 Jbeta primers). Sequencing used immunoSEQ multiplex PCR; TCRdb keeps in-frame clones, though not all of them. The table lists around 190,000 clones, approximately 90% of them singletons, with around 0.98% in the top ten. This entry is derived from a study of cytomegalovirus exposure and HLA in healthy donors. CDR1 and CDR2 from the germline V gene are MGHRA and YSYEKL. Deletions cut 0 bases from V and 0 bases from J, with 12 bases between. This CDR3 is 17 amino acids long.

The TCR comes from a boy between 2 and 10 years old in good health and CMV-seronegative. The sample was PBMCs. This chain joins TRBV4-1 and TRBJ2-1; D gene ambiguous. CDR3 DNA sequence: TGCGCCAGCAGCCAAGATTCTGGCGGTAGCTCCTACAATGAGCAGTTCTTC. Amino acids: CASSQDSGGSSYNEQFF.